These T cell receptor beta chains were read from a single sample in a study of PD-1 and CTLA-4 blockade in melanoma. Assay: immunoSEQ multiplex PCR; the TCRdb copy retains only in-frame clones and omits some. The data hold around 31,000 clones, with approximately 90% observed a single time. Source: CD8+ T cells from peripheral blood, taken from a patient given anti-PD-1 treatment. The origin of the receptors is a human donor with melanoma. Both conserved end residues are part of each CDR3. A D gene is named only where the DNA matches it firmly. Clone size is not always given. Where it is, it says once, few, many or a class for expanded clones.

D gene | clone size | J gene | V gene | CDR3 DNA | CDR3 protein
. | . | TRBJ2-5 | TRBV15 | TGTGCCACCCGGGACGGAAGCCAAGAGACCCAGTACTTC | CATRDGSQETQYF
TRBD1 | . | TRBJ1-2 | TRBV5-1 | TGCGCCAGCAGATTTGAAACAGGGGATGGCTACACCTTC | CASRFETGDGYTF
. | . | TRBJ2-4 | TRBV28 | TGTGCCAGCAGTTCCTCCCAGGGAAACATTCAGTACTTC | CASSSSQGNIQYF
. | . | TRBJ2-1 | TRBV7-9 | TGTGCCACACACAGGGGGGGCAATGAGCAGTTCTTC | CATHRGGNEQFF
. | . | TRBJ2-3 | TRBV6-6 | TGTGCCAGCAGTTCCAGGGTAGAGGCAGATACGCAGTATTTT | CASSSRVEADTQYF
. | . | TRBJ2-6 | TRBV15 | TGTGCCACCAGCAGTTCCCCATCCTACAACGTCCTGACTTTC | CATSSSPSYNVLTF
TRBD2 | . | TRBJ2-1 | TRBV27 | TGTGCCAGCAGTTTAGGGCTAGCGGAGAACAATGAGCAGTTCTTC | CASSLGLAENNEQFF
TRBD1 | . | TRBJ1-5 | TRBV7-9 | TGTGCCAGCAGCCTCACAGGGGATCAGCCCCAGCATTTT | CASSLTGDQPQHF
. | . | TRBJ1-1 | TRBV29-1 | TGCAGCGTCCCCCTCGGGACTGAAGCTTTCTTT | CSVPLGTEAFF
. | . | TRBJ2-6 | TRBV7-2 | TGTGCCAGCAGCCCCAGTGCCAACGTCCTGACTTTC | CASSPSANVLTF
. | few | TRBJ1-3 | TRBV7-9 | TGTGCCAGCAGCCCCCCGGGGCCTATCGGAAACACCATATATTTT | CASSPPGPIGNTIYF
. | . | TRBJ2-7 | TRBV6-5 | TGTGCCAGCAGTTACGGAGGGGGGGATGACGAGCAGTACTTC | CASSYGGGDDEQYF
. | . | TRBJ2-1 | TRBV12-3/TRBV12-4 | TGTGCCAGCAGGAGGGCTGGGGGCAATGAGCAGTTCTTC | CASRRAGGNEQFF
TRBD1 | . | TRBJ2-6 | TRBV19 | TGTGCCAGTAGTGATCCCGGGACAGGAGTTGACGGGGCCAACGTCCTGACTTTC | CASSDPGTGVDGANVLTF
TRBD1 | . | TRBJ2-7 | TRBV5-5 | TGTGCCAGCAGCTTGGTTGCAGGGACAGGGTCCCACGAGCAGTACTTC | CASSLVAGTGSHEQYF
. | . | TRBJ1-1 | TRBV7-2 | TGTGCCAGCAGCTTAGAAACCCAGAACGAAGCTTTCTTT | CASSLETQNEAFF
. | . | TRBJ2-7 | TRBV6-5 | TGTGCCAGCAGGAGGGACTCCTACGAGCAGTACTTC | CASRRDSYEQYF